This entry features one TCR beta chain sequence. Its cognate antigen has yet to be identified. The input lacks base qualities; no much larger clone sits a single base away. The immunoSEQ Assay, a bias-controlled multiplex PCR, was used to amplify TCRbeta CDR3 regions from genomic DNA. The authors' analysis ran thus. The number of nucleated cells in each sample was estimated from the amplification of reference gene primers within the assay. To quantify the absolute abundance of each unique TCRbeta CDR3 rearrangement, sequence reads were collapsed and filtered. For each sample, productive Simpson clonality was calculated as the square root of Simpson's diversity index over productive rearrangements. What TCRdb holds here is the immuneACCESS table cut down to in-frame rearrangements. Part of the clones is not present; checked against another copy, under half of the missing clones reflect an unresolved V gene, and the others are unexplained. V and J calls and clone size follow that table, whereas D and trimming were derived from the DNA. In this sample the table shows around 240,000 clones, approximately 90% of which occur a single time. In total, the top ten clones hold 0.85% to 0.95% of the sample.

This entry comes from a study of blood T cell repertoires in COVID-19 (dated by TCRdb to the early 2020s). A note on the overall study: Collaborator samples came from the United States, Italy and Spain and covered acute and convalescent phases of COVID-19. Deeply sampled blood TCRbeta repertoires from subjects exposed to, actively infected with, or recovered from COVID-19 were included in the dataset. The material from the prospective study consisted of cDNA or gDNA derived from T cells, B-cell-depleted T cells, or PBMCs. The repertoires were made available in a free public database intended to serve as a resource for research on the immune response to SARS-CoV-2. Samples came from the ongoing ImmuneRACE study (first 160 participants) plus 1,254 subjects from 6 global collaborators. Where available, HLA class I and class II types were taken from metadata supplied by the sample provider and were not determined by assay-based typing. The sample metadata nearly always contained a de-identified subject ID, COVID-19 status, age in years and sex.

The CDR3 starts with the cysteine, ends with the phenylalanine, and has 14 residues. The entry retains the CDR3 DNA only, 42 bases that are in frame from base 1. Based on the germline V gene, the CDR1 and CDR2 sequences are SGHRS and YFSETQ. V lost 4 bases and J lost 6 bases, and the count of bases not matched to a germline gene is 4. General conclusions and limits of the study: How much clinical and demographic metadata was included differed by source and by participant, and the metadata was provided uncurated.

In the prospective study, participants were about 18 to 95 years old, resided in under 30 geographic areas of the United States, and were enrolled through a virtual design. Cohort assignment in the prospective study relied on participant-reported clinical history from a screening survey and a study questionnaire. Exposed participants had been in contact, within 2 weeks of entering the study, with a person who had a PCR-confirmed or clinician-diagnosed case of COVID-19. In the prospective study, whole blood, serum and a nasopharyngeal or oropharyngeal swab were collected from each participant by mobile phlebotomists. Participants in the prospective study had the option to provide additional blood draws and questionnaires over a roughly two-month period. Blood samples from the prospective study were shipped frozen or at room temperature prior to DNA extraction.

The sample comprised PBMCs or T cells enriched from blood (not recorded which). This TCR was recovered from a man between 45 and 60 years old who had been exposed to COVID-19. The chain joins TRBV5-1 to TRBJ1-6; 7 junctional bases match TRBD1. The CDR3 amino acid sequence is: CASSIGQANSPLHF. The DNA sequence is as follows: TGCGCCAGCAGCATCGGACAGGCTAATTCACCCCTCCACTTT.